This TCR beta chain was found in a study of T cell repertoires in cytomegalovirus infection. Each CDR3 protein is one row after TCRdb ran MiXCR on the reads. The table shows about half a million distinct CDR3 sequences, with roughly a third occurring only once. Germline V gives CDR1 SEHNR, CDR2 FQNEAQ (reference sequence). This CDR3 contains 16 residues. Between the trimmed V and J ends, which lost 2 bases and 5 bases, there was a span of 15 bases. This clonotype was observed a handful of times. The antigen is not known. The source is a human donor in good health (CMV status not recorded). Some clones in this sample may be carry-over from other donors' samples. V is TRBV7-9 and J is TRBJ1-4, with D unresolved. The sample in question was cultured PBMCs, obtained from culture after CMV antigen stimulation. The CDR3 DNA is TGTGCCAGCAGCTTAACAGATGACGGAGACAATGAAAAACTGTTTTTT. Residues: CASSLTDDGDNEKLFF.